This T cell receptor (beta chain) was documented in a study of OX40 agonist ivuxolimab in advanced cancers. Overall study: Ivuxolimab, which is an agonistic anti-OX40 (CD134) antibody, was administered to the patients. Study-wide results and caveats: Low normalized T-cell clonal expansion also characterized some of the nonresponders.

Produced via immunoSEQ multiplex PCR; TCRdb's table is partial and in-frame only. The repertoire holds roughly 89,000 clones, about 86% seen once, with 5.5% to 7% in the top ten. On this clone itself: As yet, its antigen is unknown.

The origin of this receptor is an adult with an advanced solid tumor such as melanoma, head and neck, liver or kidney cancer. Specimen: CD4+ or CD8+ T cells sorted from blood, collected in a trial of the OX40 agonist ivuxolimab.

The CDR3 here is CAISDGNQETQYF. Here the CDR3 DNA reads TGTGCCATCAGTGACGGCAACCAAGAGACCCAGTACTTC. The chain links TRBV10-3 to TRBJ2-5; D not certain. Trimming removed 3 bases at V and 0 bases at J, with 5 bases between. Germline V gene sequence: CDR1 ENHRY, CDR2 SYGVKD. This CDR3 comprises 13 residues.